The sample holds many counts of the clone carrying this T cell receptor (beta chain). Its antigen is currently unknown. This entry belongs to a study of T-cell memory formation after mild COVID-19. Study context: The two donors had largely donor-specific TCR clusters.

With 0 bases removed from V and 2 bases from J, the gap between germline ends came to 8 bases. Germline CDR1 MGHRA, CDR2 YSYEKL. CDR3 length: 14 residues. Constant-segment-primed 5'RACE gave TCR alpha and TCR beta cDNA libraries with sample barcodes and UMIs. TCRdb reanalysed the 5' RACE reads using MiXCR and keeps one entry per CDR3 protein. The sample has about 390,000 distinct CDR3 sequences, 16% seen once. Study conclusions and caveats: Some clones that responded were present in memory (sampled pre-infection), which suggests cross-reactive memory joined. Day 15 to 85 contractors were CD4/CD8 balanced; later expanders leaned CD4+.

The receptor was isolated from a man between 18 and 29 years old who had mild COVID-19 (a few samples of this study predate the infection). Cell type and time point are not known. The rearrangement links TRBV4-1 to TRBJ2-7; possibly TRBD1 or TRBD2 for D (5 bases each). Sequenced: PBMCs or a T cell subset sorted from them (not recorded which). In DNA form, the CDR3 reads TGCGCCAGCAGCCAAGACAGGGAGCCCTACGAGCAGTACTTC. It specifies CASSQDREPYEQYF.